Following are 12 T cell receptor beta chains from one sample sequenced in a study of low-dose radiotherapy and immunotherapy resistance in tumors. Alpha and beta chains were covered, as first-strand cDNA relied on TRAV- and TRBV-specific primers. Amplification, which lasted roughly 20 PCR cycles, used a constant-region primer and V-primer adapter to amplify TCRs. Using its own MiXCR run on the reads, TCRdb lists one record per CDR3 protein. The sample lists about 9,800 distinct CDR3 sequences; around 40% were seen once. Receptor source: a human donor with advanced metastatic prostate, ovarian, gallbladder or colorectal cancer (not recorded which). This table probably holds off-target reads from a library built for another chain.

The chain carries TRBV10-2 and TRBJ2-7; tentatively, D is TRBD2 (5 bases). This CDR3 spans 14 amino acids. Trimming shortened V by 6 bases and J by 7 bases, and 19 bases separated the two germline ends. Germline assignment: CDR1 WSHSY and CDR2 SAAADI. CDR3 DNA sequence: TGCGCCAGCAGCCCTAGCCTCCCGGGTACTGAGCAGTACTTC. Protein: CASSPSLPGTEQYF.

The chain combines TRBV9 with TRBJ2-1, with 10 bases that match TRBD2. The CDR3 contains 14 residues. J lost 6 bases, V lost 4 bases, and 4 bases had no gene match. Germline CDR1 reads SGDLS; CDR2 reads YYNGEE. CDR3 residues: CASSKRTSGNEQFF. The CDR3 nucleotides read TGTGCCAGCAGCAAAAGGACTAGCGGCAATGAGCAGTTCTTC.

This sequence joins TRBV6-1 and TRBJ1-2; 7 positions agree with TRBD1. The trim removed 6 bases at V and 8 bases at J, leaving 12 bases unmatched. This CDR3 has 14 residues. In germline, CDR1 is MNHNS, CDR2 SASEGT. The DNA for the CDR3 is TGTGCCAGCAGCCTACAGGGGATCACTAGCGGCTACACCTTC. It specifies CASSLQGITSGYTF.

The chain joins TRBV29-1 to TRBJ2-2; D not certain. The CDR3 loop spans 13 amino acids. Germline V gene data show CDR1 as SQVTM and CDR2 as ANQGSEA. Trimming left V 5 bases short and J 7 bases short, with 14 bases between. The CDR3 sequence is CSVHGWDNGELFF. The CDR3 DNA reads as TGCAGCGTTCACGGTTGGGATAACGGGGAGCTGTTTTTT.

This sequence joins TRBV7-2 and TRBJ2-2; D is undetermined. From germline, CDR1 is SGHTA and CDR2 FQGNSA. The CDR3 totals 14 residues. Trimming pared 7 bases from V and 7 bases from J, leaving 16 bases between. CDR3 in DNA: TGTGCCAGCAAGTTTTATCGAGACGGCGGGGAGCTGTTTTTT. Amino acids: CASKFYRDGGELFF.

The chain employs TRBV29-1 and TRBJ1-3; the D is unclear. V lost 8 bases, J lost 2 bases, and 13 bases lay in between. The V gene's germline CDR1 is SQVTM and CDR2 ANQGSEA. This CDR3 spans 13 amino acids. CDR3 nucleotides: TGCAGCAGAGTGGGGTTGGCTGGAAACACCATATATTTT. Amino acid sequence: CSRVGLAGNTIYF.

The chain uses TRBV7-2 and TRBJ2-7; D not resolved. This CDR3 is built from 14 residues. Trimming left V 4 bases short and J 2 bases short, with 12 bases between. CDR1 is SGHTA, CDR2 FQGNSA, per germline. The CDR3 protein is CASSSLAVTYEQYF. In DNA, the CDR3 is TGTGCCAGCAGCTCATTAGCAGTTACCTACGAGCAGTACTTC.

As DNA, the CDR3 is TGTGCCAGCAGCTTAGTGCCAGCCCAAGAGACCCAGTACTTC. Amino acid sequence: CASSLVPAQETQYF. J is TRBJ2-5 and V is TRBV11-2; D uncertain. Trimming removed 1 base from V and 1 base from J, with 7 bases in between. From germline, CDR1 is SGHAT and CDR2 FQNNGV. This CDR3 contains 14 residues.

This clonotype was seen a few times. J is TRBJ2-5 and V is TRBV5-1, with TRBD1 as a possible D gene (5 bases). Germline V gene sequence: CDR1 SGHRS, CDR2 YFSETQ. Trimming stripped 4 bases from V and 5 bases from J, with 18 bases between. The CDR3 covers 15 residues. The CDR3 loop reads CASSGRQGSVETQYF. In DNA form, the CDR3 reads TGCGCCAGCAGCGGTCGGCAGGGATCAGTGGAGACCCAGTACTTC.

The chain has TRBV10-2 and TRBJ1-5; TRBD1 matches 7 bases. The V and J ends lost 6 bases and 5 bases, in that order; junction bases with no gene match: 7. The CDR3 has 14 residues. The germline V gene has CDR1 WSHSY and CDR2 SAAADI. CDR3 protein: CASRDRELDQPQHF. CDR3 bases: TGCGCCAGCAGAGACAGGGAATTGGATCAGCCCCAGCATTTT.

The chain combines TRBV5-1 with TRBJ1-2; maybe TRBD1 (6 bases). The length of the CDR3 is 14 residues. The V gene's germline CDR1 is SGHRS and CDR2 YFSETQ. V gave up 5 bases and J gave up 0 bases, with 11 bases separating them. CDR3 DNA: TGCGCCAGCAGAGGCGGGGGCTCTAACTATGGCTACACCTTC. Its protein is CASRGGGSNYGYTF.

The CDR3 DNA follows: TGTGCCAGCAGCCGTACCCTGACAGGGGCCTACGAGCAGTACTTC. It yields the protein CASSRTLTGAYEQYF. The J gene is TRBJ2-7, the V gene TRBV13; TRBD1 matches at 8 bases. V shed 5 bases, J shed 2 bases, and the junction held 8 bases outside the gene matches. CDR1 is PRHDT, CDR2 FYEKMQ, per germline (reference sequence). The CDR3 covers 15 residues. Full variable domain (missing parts from reference TRBV13 and TRBJ2-7): AAGVIQSPRHLIKEKRETATLKCYPIPRHDTVYWYQQGPGQDPQFLISFYEKMQSDKGSIPDRFSAQQFSDYHSELNMSSLELGDSALYFCASSRTLTGAYEQYFGPGTRLTVT.